The present TCR beta chain was sequenced within a study of blood T cell repertoires in COVID-19. Germline loops: CDR1 SGHNT, CDR2 YENEEA. V shed 5 bases, J shed 4 bases, and the junction held 5 bases outside the gene matches. The CDR3 covers 15 residues. Only in-frame clones appear in the TCRdb table, and some are missing; sequencing was by immunoSEQ multiplex PCR. The sample includes 200,000 to 250,000 clones, 70% to 85% of them seen just once. This clone occurred a few times. This clonotype was obtained from a man aged 35 to 55 who had recovered from COVID-19. The sequenced sample was PBMCs or T cells enriched from blood (not recorded which). This sequence joins TRBV11-3 and TRBJ2-1, with TRBD1 identical over 10 bases. CDR3 sequence (DNA): TGTGCCAGCAGCAAGGGACAGGGGCTTTACAATGAGCAGTTCTTC. Translated, it gives CASSKGQGLYNEQFF.